Listed here are 14 T cell receptor beta chains from one sample, sequenced in a study of human T cells and chemical hapten exposure. The sample's time point: patch test 2, 6 weeks after DPC sensitization. Treatment of the sample: therapeutic diphenylcyclopropenone sensitization with weekly scalp DPC. MiXCR, applied by TCRdb to the RACE reads, yields one record per CDR3 protein. This repertoire shows about 82,000 distinct CDR3 sequences, 8% to 13% found once; its top ten account for about 5%. Sequenced material: whole blood, taken in connection with sensitization to the hapten diphenylcyclopropenone (DPC). The receptors were sampled from a woman aged 50 to 60 with alopecia areata. Some clones in this sample may be carry-over from other donors' samples.

This clonotype was found many times. This chain joins TRBV20-1 and TRBJ2-1, with 8 bases aligning to TRBD2. CDR3 length: 19 amino acids. Germline V gives CDR1 DFQATT, CDR2 SNEGSKA (reference sequence). After removal of 0 bases from V and 9 bases from J, the junction contained 22 bases not matched to a gene. This CDR3 reads CSARDPFPFAGGLGAEQFF. As DNA, the CDR3 is TGCAGTGCTAGAGACCCATTTCCTTTCGCGGGGGGCTTAGGGGCTGAGCAGTTCTTC.

V and J are TRBV6-5 and TRBJ2-6; D unclear. Trimming shortened V by 2 bases and J by 3 bases, and 8 bases separated the two germline ends. The CDR3 is 15 residues long. CDR1 and CDR2 from the germline V gene are MNHEY and SVGAGI. CDR3 in DNA: TGTGCCAGCAGTTACGGGGTCCTTGGGGCCAACGTCCTGACTTTC. Encoded protein: CASSYGVLGANVLTF.

The V and J genes are TRBV12-3 or TRBV12-4 and TRBJ1-1, with a possible D match to TRBD1 (5 bases). V gave up 7 bases and J gave up 8 bases, with 14 bases separating them. The CDR3 has 12 residues. The CDR3 spells CASTPQGIEAFF. In DNA, the CDR3 is TGTGCCAGCACTCCCCAGGGTATAGAAGCTTTCTTT.

This clonotype was seen at least ten times. The chain carries TRBV28 and TRBJ1-2, with 9 bases fitting TRBD1. The CDR3 covers 15 residues. CDR1 and CDR2 (germline): MDHEN, SYDVKM. The V segment lost 5 bases and the J segment 2 bases; nucleotides outside the gene matches: 6. DNA for the CDR3: TGTGCCAGCAGTGGACAGGGGAAGGGGAACTATGGCTACACCTTC. Its translation: CASSGQGKGNYGYTF.

This clonotype occurred a few times. The chain uses TRBV5-1 and TRBJ2-5; TRBD1 might be the D (6 bases). Trimming stripped 7 bases from V and 9 bases from J, with 19 bases between. The CDR3 totals 13 residues. CDR1 and CDR2 from the germline V gene are SGHRS and YFSETQ. The CDR3 loop is CASSMGAGGPQYF. CDR3 bases: TGCGCCAGCTCCATGGGGGCGGGCGGGCCCCAGTACTTC.

V and J are TRBV15 and TRBJ2-7; TRBD2 is a possible D gene (6 bases). Deletions cut 1 base from V and 0 bases from J, with 13 bases between. The CDR3 consists of 16 residues. CDR1 is LNHNV, CDR2 YYDKDF, per germline (reference sequence). In nucleotides, the CDR3 is TGTGCCACCAGCAGAGCCGGACTGACTAGCTCCTACGAGCAGTACTTC. Amino acid sequence: CATSRAGLTSSYEQYF. The entire variable domain, with the rest obtained from reference TRBV15 and TRBJ2-7, is as follows: DAMVIQNPRYQVTQFGKPVTLSCSQTLNHNVMYWYQQKSSQAPKLLFHYYDKDFNNEADTPDNFQSRRPNTSFCFLDIRSPGLGDTAMYLCATSRAGLTSSYEQYFGPGTRLTVT.

In its sample, this clonotype was seen a few times. The chain has TRBV28 and TRBJ1-2, with D unresolved. Germline V gene lookup returns CDR1 MDHEN and CDR2 SYDVKM. Trimming pared 6 bases from V and 0 bases from J, leaving 5 bases between. CDR3 size: 12 residues. DNA for the CDR3: TGTGCCAGCAGGGTAGCTAACTATGGCTACACCTTC. This gives the protein CASRVANYGYTF.

The V call is TRBV28, the J call TRBJ2-1; the match to TRBD2 covers 8 bases. Germline V CDR1 and CDR2: MDHEN, SYDVKM. V dropped 1 base and J dropped 7; count of bases not matched to a gene: 18. This CDR3 is 19 amino acids long. In nucleotides, the CDR3 is TGTGCCAGCAGTTTATTTGGGCAGGGCATAAACGGGAGGGATAATGAGCAGTTCTTC. Protein sequence: CASSLFGQGINGRDNEQFF. The variable domain in full, completed from reference TRBV28 and TRBJ2-1, reads DVKVTQSSRYLVKRTGEKVFLECVQDMDHENMFWYRQDPGLGLRLIYFSYDVKMKEKGDIPEGYSVSREKKERFSLILESASTNQTSMYLCASSLFGQGINGRDNEQFFGPGTRLTVL.

This clonotype was observed a handful of times. The chain is built from TRBV12-3 or TRBV12-4 and TRBJ2-1, with D possibly being TRBD2 (5 bases). Trimming removed 2 bases from V and 3 bases from J, with 11 bases in between. The CDR3 length is 15 residues. The CDR3 loop is CASSLREKNYNEQFF. CDR3 DNA sequence: TGTGCCAGCAGTTTAAGGGAGAAAAACTACAATGAGCAGTTCTTC.

This clonotype was counted only a few times. This chain joins TRBV11-2 and TRBJ2-1; 8 nucleotides line up with TRBD2. The V segment lost 4 bases and the J segment 6 bases; nucleotides outside the gene matches: 5. The CDR3 sequence is 14 residues long. Per germline, CDR1 SGHAT and CDR2 FQNNGV. The CDR3 protein is CASSSGTRFNEQFF. For the CDR3, the DNA is TGTGCCAGCAGCTCCGGGACTAGGTTCAATGAGCAGTTCTTC.

In this sample, this clonotype turned up a few times. The genes are TRBV25-1 and TRBJ2-2, with TRBD2 identical over 8 bases. The junction had 22 bases not matched to a gene; V was cut back by 10 bases and J by 6 bases. Germline V gene lookup returns CDR1 MGHDK and CDR2 SYGVNS. The CDR3 consists of 18 residues. CDR3 protein: CATQSLNAAGVEAGELFF. Written as DNA, the CDR3 is TGTGCCACCCAGTCGCTCAACGCAGCGGGAGTAGAGGCCGGGGAGCTGTTTTTT.

The chain uses TRBV21-1 and TRBJ2-7; TRBD2, the D gene given by the table, was not confirmed from the DNA. TRBV21-1 is flagged as a pseudogene. The CDR3 is made up of 23 amino acids. The CDR3 region has the DNA TGTGCCAGCAGCAATATGGCCCGATTGGGTAGGACTAGCGGGAGTTCACACTCCTACGAGCAGTACTTC. It codes for CASSNMARLGRTSGSSHSYEQYF.

There are a few counts of this clonotype. The chain employs TRBV20-1 and TRBJ1-5, with D possibly TRBD1 on 6 matching bases. CDR3 length equals 16 residues. Germline CDR1 is DFQATT and CDR2 is SNEGSKA (reference sequence). V lost 5 bases and J 3 bases, leaving 20 bases between the germline ends. CDR3 protein: CSASTPRGAINQPQHF. The CDR3 DNA sequence: TGCAGTGCTTCCACGCCGCGGGGGGCTATCAATCAGCCCCAGCATTTT.

V is TRBV5-5 and J is TRBJ2-2; D is perhaps TRBD2 (5 bases). Germline V gene sequence: CDR1 SGHKS, CDR2 YYEKEE (reference sequence). This CDR3 is 13 amino acids long. Trimming took off 4 bases at V and 3 bases at J, with 7 bases between the two ends. Here the CDR3 reads CASSPSYTGELFF. CDR3 nucleotide sequence: TGTGCCAGCAGCCCTAGCTACACCGGGGAGCTGTTTTTT.